The T cell receptor (beta chain) under discussion was sequenced for a study of blood T cell repertoires in COVID-19. The overall study: Whether acute or convalescent, the COVID-19 samples came from the United States, Italy and Spain. PBMCs, B-cell-depleted T cells, or T cells were the source of the cDNA or gDNA that made up the material.

This CDR3 is built from 13 residues. V was pared by 5 bases and J by 1 base, with 8 bases between. The germline V gene has CDR1 MNHNY and CDR2 SVGAGI (reference sequence). Authors' analysis steps: Reference gene primer amplification yielded estimated nucleated cell counts. The data were produced by immunoSEQ multiplex PCR, yet TCRdb's version contains in-frame clones alone and is incomplete. V and J calls and clone size are given by that table; D and trimming were obtained from the DNA. The sample has 110,000 to 150,000 clones, 84% seen once; the top ten hold 4.5% to 5.5%. The chain links TRBV6-6 to TRBJ1-1, with D unresolved. The clonotype originates from a man in his forties with acute COVID-19. Sequencing input: PBMCs or T cells enriched from blood (not recorded which). The CDR3 spells CASSPGSNTEAFF. Here the CDR3 DNA reads TGTGCCAGCAGTCCCGGGTCGAACACTGAAGCTTTCTTT.